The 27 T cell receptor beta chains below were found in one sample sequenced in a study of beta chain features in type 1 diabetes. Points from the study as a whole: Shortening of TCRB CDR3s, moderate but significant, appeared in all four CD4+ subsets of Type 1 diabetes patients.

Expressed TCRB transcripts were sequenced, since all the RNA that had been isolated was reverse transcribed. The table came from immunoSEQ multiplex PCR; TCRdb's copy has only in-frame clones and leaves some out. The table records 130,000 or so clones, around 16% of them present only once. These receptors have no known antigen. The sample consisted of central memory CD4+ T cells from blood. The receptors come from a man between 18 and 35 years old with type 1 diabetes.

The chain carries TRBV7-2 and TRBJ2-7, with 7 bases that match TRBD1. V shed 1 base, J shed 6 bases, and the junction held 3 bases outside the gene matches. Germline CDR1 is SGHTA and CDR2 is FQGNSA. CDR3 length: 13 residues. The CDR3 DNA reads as TGTGCCAGCAGCTTAGTAAGGGGGCGCGAGCAGTACTTC. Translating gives CASSLVRGREQYF.

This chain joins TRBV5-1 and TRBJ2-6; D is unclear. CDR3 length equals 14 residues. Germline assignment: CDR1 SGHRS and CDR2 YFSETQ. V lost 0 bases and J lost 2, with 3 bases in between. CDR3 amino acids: CASSLAPGANVLTF. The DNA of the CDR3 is TGCGCCAGCAGCTTGGCCCCTGGGGCCAACGTCCTGACTTTC.

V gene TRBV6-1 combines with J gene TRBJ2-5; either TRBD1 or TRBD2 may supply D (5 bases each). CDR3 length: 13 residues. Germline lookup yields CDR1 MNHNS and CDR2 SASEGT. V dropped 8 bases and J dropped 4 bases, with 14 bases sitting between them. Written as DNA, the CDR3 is TGTGCCAGCTGGGACGGCAGTCGAGAGACCCAGTACTTC. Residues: CASWDGSRETQYF.

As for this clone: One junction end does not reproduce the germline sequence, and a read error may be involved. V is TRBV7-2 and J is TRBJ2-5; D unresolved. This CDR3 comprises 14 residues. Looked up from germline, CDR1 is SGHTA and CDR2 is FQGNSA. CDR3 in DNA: TGTGCCAGCAGCCTCTCGGGCAGGCAAGGGACCCAGTACTTC. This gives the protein CASSLSGRQGTQYF.

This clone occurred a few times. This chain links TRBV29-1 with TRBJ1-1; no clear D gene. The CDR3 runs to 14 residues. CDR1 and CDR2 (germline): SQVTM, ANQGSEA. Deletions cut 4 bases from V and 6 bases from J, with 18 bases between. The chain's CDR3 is CSVGREWESPEAFF. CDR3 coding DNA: TGCAGCGTTGGTCGGGAGTGGGAAAGCCCTGAAGCTTTCTTT.

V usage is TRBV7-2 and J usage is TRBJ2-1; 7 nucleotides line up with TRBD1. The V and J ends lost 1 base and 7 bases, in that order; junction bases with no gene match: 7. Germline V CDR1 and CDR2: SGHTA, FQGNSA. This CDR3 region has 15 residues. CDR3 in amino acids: CASSLVVTGLNEQFF. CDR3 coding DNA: TGTGCCAGCAGCTTAGTAGTGACAGGGTTGAATGAGCAGTTCTTC.

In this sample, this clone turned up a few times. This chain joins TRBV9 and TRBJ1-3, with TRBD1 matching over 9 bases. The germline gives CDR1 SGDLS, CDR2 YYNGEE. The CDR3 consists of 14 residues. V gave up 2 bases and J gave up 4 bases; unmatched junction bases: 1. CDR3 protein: CASSVGTGGNTIYF. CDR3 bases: TGTGCCAGCAGCGTCGGGACAGGGGGAAACACCATATATTTT.

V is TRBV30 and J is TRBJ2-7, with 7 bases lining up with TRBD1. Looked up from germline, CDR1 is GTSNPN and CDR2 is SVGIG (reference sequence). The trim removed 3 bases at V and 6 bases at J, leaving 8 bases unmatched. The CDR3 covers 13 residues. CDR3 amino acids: CAWRRQGLFEQYF. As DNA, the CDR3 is TGTGCCTGGAGACGACAGGGCTTGTTCGAGCAGTACTTC.

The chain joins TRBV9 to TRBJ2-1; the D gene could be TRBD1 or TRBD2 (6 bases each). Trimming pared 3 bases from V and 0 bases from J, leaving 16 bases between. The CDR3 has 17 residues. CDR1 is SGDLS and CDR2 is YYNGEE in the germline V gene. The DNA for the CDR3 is TGTGCCAGCAGCGCACGAACCGGGGGCCGCTCCTACAATGAGCAGTTCTTC. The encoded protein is CASSARTGGRSYNEQFF.

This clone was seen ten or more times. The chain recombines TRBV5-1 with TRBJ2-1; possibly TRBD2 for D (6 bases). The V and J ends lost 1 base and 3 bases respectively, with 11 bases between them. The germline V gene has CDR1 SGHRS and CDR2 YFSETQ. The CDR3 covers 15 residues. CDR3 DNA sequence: TGCGCCAGCAGCTTGTCGGTAGCGGACTACAATGAGCAGTTCTTC. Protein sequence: CASSLSVADYNEQFF. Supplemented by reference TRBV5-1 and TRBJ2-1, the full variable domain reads KAGVTQTPRYLIKTRGQQVTLSCSPISGHRSVSWYQQTPGQGLQFLFEYFSETQRNKGNFPGRFSGRQFSNSRSEMNVSTLELGDSALYLCASSLSVADYNEQFFGPGTRLTVL.

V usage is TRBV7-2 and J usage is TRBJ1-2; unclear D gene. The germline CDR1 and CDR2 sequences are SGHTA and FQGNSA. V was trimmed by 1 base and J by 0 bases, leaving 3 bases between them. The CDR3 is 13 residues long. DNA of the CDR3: TGTGCCAGCAGCTTAGACACTAACTATGGCTACACCTTC. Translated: CASSLDTNYGYTF.

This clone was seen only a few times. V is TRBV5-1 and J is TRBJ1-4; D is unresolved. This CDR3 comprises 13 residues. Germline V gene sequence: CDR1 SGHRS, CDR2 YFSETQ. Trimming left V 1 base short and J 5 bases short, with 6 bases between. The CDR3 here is CASSLLPNEKLFF. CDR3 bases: TGCGCCAGCAGCTTGCTACCCAATGAAAAACTGTTTTTT.

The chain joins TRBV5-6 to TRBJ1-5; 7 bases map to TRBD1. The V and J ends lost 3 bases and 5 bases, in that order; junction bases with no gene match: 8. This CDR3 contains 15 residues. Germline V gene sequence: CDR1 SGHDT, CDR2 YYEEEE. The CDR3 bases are TGTGCCAGCAGCTCGTCGGGACAGACTTATCAGCCCCAGCATTTT. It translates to CASSSSGQTYQPQHF.

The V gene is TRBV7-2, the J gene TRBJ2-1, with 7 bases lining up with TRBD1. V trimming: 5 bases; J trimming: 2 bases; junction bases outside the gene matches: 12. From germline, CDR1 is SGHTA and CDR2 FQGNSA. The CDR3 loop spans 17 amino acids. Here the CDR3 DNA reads TGTGCCAGCAGCAACCAATACAGGGGTCGGACCTACAATGAGCAGTTCTTC. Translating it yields CASSNQYRGRTYNEQFF. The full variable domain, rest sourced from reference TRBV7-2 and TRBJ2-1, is GAGVSQSPSNKVTEKGKDVELRCDPISGHTALYWYRQSLGQGLEFLIYFQGNSAPDKSGLPSDRFSAERTGGSVSTLTIQRTQQEDSAVYLCASSNQYRGRTYNEQFFGPGTRLTVL.

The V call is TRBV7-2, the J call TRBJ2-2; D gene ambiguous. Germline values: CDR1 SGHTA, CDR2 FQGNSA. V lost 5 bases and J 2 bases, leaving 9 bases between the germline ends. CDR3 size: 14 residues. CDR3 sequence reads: CASSRDFNTGELFF. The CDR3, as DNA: TGTGCCAGCAGCCGAGACTTCAACACCGGGGAGCTGTTTTTT.

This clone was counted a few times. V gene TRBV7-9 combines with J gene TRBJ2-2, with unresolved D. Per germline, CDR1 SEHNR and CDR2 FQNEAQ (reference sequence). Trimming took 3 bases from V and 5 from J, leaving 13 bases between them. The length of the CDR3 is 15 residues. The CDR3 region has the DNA TGTGCCAGCAGCTTCCTCCAGACGACAACCGGGGAGCTGTTTTTT. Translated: CASSFLQTTTGELFF.

CDR3: CASRRLAAPTNEQFF. CDR3 DNA: TGTGCCAGCAGACGACTAGCGGCGCCTACTAATGAGCAGTTCTTC. V usage is TRBV6-6 and J usage is TRBJ2-1; 9 bases fit TRBD2. The CDR3 length is 15 residues. V shed 6 bases, J shed 7 bases, and the junction held 10 bases outside the gene matches. The germline CDR1 and CDR2 sequences are MNHNY and SVGAGI (reference sequence).

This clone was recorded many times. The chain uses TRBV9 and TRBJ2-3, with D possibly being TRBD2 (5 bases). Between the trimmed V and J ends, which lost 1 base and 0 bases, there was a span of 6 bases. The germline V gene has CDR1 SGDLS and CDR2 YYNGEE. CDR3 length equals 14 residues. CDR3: CASSVSGSTDTQYF. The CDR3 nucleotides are TGTGCCAGCAGCGTAAGCGGTAGCACAGATACGCAGTATTTT.

CDR3 DNA: TGTGCCTGGAGCAGTCGGACTAGCGGGAATAGGAATGAGCAGTTCTTC. It encodes CAWSSRTSGNRNEQFF. This chain connects TRBV30 to TRBJ2-1; 12 bases match TRBD2. J gave up 7 bases and V 3 bases, and 10 bases lay outside the gene matches. Germline V gene data show CDR1 as GTSNPN and CDR2 as SVGIG (reference sequence). The length of the CDR3 is 16 residues. Variable domain in full (rest from reference TRBV30 and TRBJ2-1): SQTIHQWPATLVQPVGSPLSLECTVEGTSNPNLYWYRQAAGRGLQLLFYSVGIGQISSEVPQNLSASRPQDRQFILSSKKLLLSDSGFYLCAWSSRTSGNRNEQFFGPGTRLTVL.

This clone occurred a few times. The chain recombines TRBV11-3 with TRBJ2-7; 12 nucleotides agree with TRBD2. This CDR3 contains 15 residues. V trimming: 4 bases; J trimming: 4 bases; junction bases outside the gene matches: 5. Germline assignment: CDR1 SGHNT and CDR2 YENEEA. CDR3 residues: CASSSMTSGSYEQYF. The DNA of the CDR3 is TGTGCCAGCAGCTCGATGACTAGCGGGAGTTACGAGCAGTACTTC.

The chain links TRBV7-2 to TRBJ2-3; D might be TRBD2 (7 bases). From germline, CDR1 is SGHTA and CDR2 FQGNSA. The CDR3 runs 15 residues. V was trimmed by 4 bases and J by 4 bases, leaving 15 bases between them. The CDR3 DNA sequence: TGTGCCAGCAGCTGGGGGGGCCGGCCGTCAGATACGCAGTATTTT. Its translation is CASSWGGRPSDTQYF.

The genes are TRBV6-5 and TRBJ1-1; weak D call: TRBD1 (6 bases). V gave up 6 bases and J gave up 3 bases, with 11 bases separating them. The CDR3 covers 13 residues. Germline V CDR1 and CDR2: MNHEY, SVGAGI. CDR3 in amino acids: CASRITGYTEAFF. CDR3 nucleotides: TGTGCCAGCAGGATAACAGGGTACACTGAAGCTTTCTTT.

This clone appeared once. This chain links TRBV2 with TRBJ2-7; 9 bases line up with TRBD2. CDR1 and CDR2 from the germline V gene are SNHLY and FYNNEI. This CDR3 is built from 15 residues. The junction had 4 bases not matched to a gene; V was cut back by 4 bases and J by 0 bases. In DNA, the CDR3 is TGTGCCAGCAGTGCGACTAGCGGAGGCTCCTACGAGCAGTACTTC. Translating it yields CASSATSGGSYEQYF.

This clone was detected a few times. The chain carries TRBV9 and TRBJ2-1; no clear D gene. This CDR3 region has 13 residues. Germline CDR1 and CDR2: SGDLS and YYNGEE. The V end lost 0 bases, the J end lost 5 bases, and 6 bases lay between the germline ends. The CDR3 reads CASSVGRHNEQFF. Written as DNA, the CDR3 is TGTGCCAGCAGCGTAGGGCGGCACAATGAGCAGTTCTTC.

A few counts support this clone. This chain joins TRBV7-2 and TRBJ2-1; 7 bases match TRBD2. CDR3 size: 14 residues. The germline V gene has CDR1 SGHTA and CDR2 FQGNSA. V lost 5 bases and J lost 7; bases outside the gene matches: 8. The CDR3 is CASSARLAGNEQFF. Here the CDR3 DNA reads TGTGCCAGCAGCGCTCGACTAGCCGGGAATGAGCAGTTCTTC.

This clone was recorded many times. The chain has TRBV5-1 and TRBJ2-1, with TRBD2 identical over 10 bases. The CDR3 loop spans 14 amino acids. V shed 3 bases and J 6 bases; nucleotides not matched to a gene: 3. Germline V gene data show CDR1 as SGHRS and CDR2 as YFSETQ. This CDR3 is CASSSLAGANEQFF. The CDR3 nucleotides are TGCGCCAGCAGCTCCCTAGCGGGGGCCAATGAGCAGTTCTTC.

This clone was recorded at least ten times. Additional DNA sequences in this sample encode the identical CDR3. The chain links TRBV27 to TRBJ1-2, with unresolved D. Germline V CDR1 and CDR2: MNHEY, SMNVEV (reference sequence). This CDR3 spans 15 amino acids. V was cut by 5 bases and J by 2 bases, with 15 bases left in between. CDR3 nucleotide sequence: TGTGCCAGCAGTCCATTCTGGACCGCGAACTATGGCTACACCTTC. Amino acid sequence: CASSPFWTANYGYTF.